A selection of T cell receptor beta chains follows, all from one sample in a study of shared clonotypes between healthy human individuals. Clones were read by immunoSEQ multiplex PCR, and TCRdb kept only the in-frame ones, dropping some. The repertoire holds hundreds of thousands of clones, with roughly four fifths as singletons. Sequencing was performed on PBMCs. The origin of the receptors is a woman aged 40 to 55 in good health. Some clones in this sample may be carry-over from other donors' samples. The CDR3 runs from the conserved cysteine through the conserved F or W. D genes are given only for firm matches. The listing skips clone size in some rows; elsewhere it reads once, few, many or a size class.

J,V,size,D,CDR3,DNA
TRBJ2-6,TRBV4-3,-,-,CASSQDTGSGANVLTF,TGCGCCAGCAGCCAAGATACAGGGTCTGGGGCCAACGTCCTGACTTTC
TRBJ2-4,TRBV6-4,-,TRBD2,CASSDTILAGGTKNIQYF,TGTGCCAGCAGTGACACTATACTAGCGGGAGGGACCAAAAACATTCAGTACTTC
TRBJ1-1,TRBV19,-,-,CASCSPGGFQTEAFF,TGTGCCAGTTGTTCTCCGGGGGGATTCCAAACTGAAGCTTTCTTT
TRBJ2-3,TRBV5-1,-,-,CASSFDFTDTQYF,TGCGCCAGCAGCTTCGATTTTACAGATACGCAGTATTTT
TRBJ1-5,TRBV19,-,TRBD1,CASSLRQGNNQPQHF,TGTGCCAGTAGTCTCCGACAGGGCAACAATCAGCCCCAGCATTTT
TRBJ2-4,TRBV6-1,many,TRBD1,CASSESWTGGRNIQYF,TGTGCCAGCAGTGAAAGCTGGACAGGGGGCCGAAACATTCAGTACTTC
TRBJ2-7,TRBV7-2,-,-,CASSFQRTYEQYF,TGTGCCAGCAGCTTTCAGCGGACCTACGAGCAGTACTTC
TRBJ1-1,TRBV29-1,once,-,CSVAKVGTEAFF,TGCAGCGTTGCTAAGGTGGGCACTGAAGCTTTCTTT
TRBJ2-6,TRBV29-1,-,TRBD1,CSVTDRGAGANVLTF,TGCAGCGTGACTGACAGGGGCGCTGGGGCCAACGTCCTGACTTTC
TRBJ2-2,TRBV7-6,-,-,CASSLEVVTGELFF,TGTGCCAGCAGCTTAGAGGTAGTTACCGGGGAGCTGTTTTTT
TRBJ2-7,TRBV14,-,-,CASSQYPVPMYF,TGTGCCAGCAGCCAATATCCCGTGCCCATGTACTTC
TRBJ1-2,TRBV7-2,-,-,CASSFIPGRTETYTF,TGTGCCAGCAGCTTCATTCCTGGGCGGACAGAGACCTACACCTTC
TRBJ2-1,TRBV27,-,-,CASSPRLQENNEQFF,TGTGCCAGCAGTCCTCGACTCCAGGAAAACAATGAGCAGTTCTTC
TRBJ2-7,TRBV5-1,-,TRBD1,CASTRDRSYEQYF,TGCGCCAGCACCAGGGACAGGTCCTACGAGCAGTACTTC
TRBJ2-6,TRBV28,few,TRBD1,CASRPGQGARGANVLTF,TGTGCCAGCAGACCGGGACAGGGGGCGCGGGGGGCCAACGTCCTGACTTTC
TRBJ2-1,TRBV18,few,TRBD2,CASSSQAGNNEQFF,TGTGCCAGCTCATCCCAAGCGGGAAACAATGAGCAGTTCTTC
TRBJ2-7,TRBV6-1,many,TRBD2,CASSRLAGGYEQYF,TGTGCCAGCAGTCGACTAGCGGGAGGCTACGAGCAGTACTTC
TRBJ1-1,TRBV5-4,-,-,CASSSQDSEAFF,TGTGCCAGCAGTTCCCAGGACAGTGAAGCTTTCTTT
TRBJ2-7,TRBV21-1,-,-,CASSPKKPSRGRKNEQYF,TGTGCCAGCAGCCCAAAAAAACCTTCCAGGGGGCGCAAAAACGAGCAGTACTTC
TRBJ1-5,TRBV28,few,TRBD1,CASSLRSRGEFEPQHF,TGTGCCAGCAGCCTCCGGTCCAGGGGGGAGTTTGAGCCCCAGCATTTT
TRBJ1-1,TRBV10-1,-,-,CASSDGGVGSLNTEAFF,TGCGCCAGCAGTGATGGTGGAGTAGGCTCTTTGAACACTGAAGCTTTCTTT
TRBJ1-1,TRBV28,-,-,CASSLETLAEAFF,TGTGCCAGCAGTTTAGAGACACTCGCCGAAGCTTTCTTT
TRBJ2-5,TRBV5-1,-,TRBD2,CASSSGLAGEQYF,TGCGCCAGCAGCTCAGGACTAGCGGGAGAGCAGTACTTC
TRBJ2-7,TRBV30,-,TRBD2,CAARQEGTSGSYEQYF,TGTGCCGCAAGACAGGAGGGGACTAGCGGGAGTTACGAGCAGTACTTC
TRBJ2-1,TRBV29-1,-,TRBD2,CSVTGLAGSSYNGQFF,TGCAGCGTGACGGGACTAGCGGGATCCTCCTACAATGGGCAGTTCTTC
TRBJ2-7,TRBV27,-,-,CASSLRGAYEQYF,TGTGCCAGCAGTCTCAGGGGGGCCTACGAGCAGTACTTC
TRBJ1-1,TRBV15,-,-,CATSRWTENTEAFF,TGTGCCACCAGCAGATGGACTGAGAACACTGAAGCTTTCTTT
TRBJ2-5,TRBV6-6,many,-,CASRARSGGSGETQYF,TGTGCCAGCAGGGCTCGATCAGGGGGGTCGGGTGAGACCCAGTACTTC
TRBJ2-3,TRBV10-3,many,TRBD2,CAIRETSLGTDTQYF,TGTGCCATCAGAGAGACTAGCCTTGGCACAGATACGCAGTATTTT
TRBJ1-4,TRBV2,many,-,CASRIRRTANEKLFF,TGTGCCAGCAGGATCCGGCGTACGGCTAATGAAAAACTGTTTTTT
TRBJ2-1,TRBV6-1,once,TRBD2,CASGLAAHNEQFF,TGTGCCAGCGGGCTAGCGGCCCACAATGAGCAGTTCTTC
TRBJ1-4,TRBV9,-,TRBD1,CASSVGIGTGLEKLFF,TGTGCCAGCAGCGTAGGCATCGGGACAGGGTTGGAAAAACTGTTTTTT
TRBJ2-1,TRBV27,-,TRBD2,CASSFRPLAGVNEDEQFF,TGTGCCAGCAGTTTCCGCCCTCTAGCGGGAGTTAACGAGGATGAGCAGTTCTTC
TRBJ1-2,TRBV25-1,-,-,CASSRTNYGYTF,TGTGCCAGCAGTAGGACTAACTATGGCTACACCTTC
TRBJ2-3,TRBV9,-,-,CASSAGGITDTQYF,TGTGCCAGCAGCGCCGGAGGGATCACAGATACGCAGTATTTT
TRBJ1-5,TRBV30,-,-,CAWSAKTEPQHF,TGTGCCTGGAGTGCTAAGACAGAGCCCCAGCATTTT
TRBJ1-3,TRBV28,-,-,CASSFPGAGNTIYF,TGTGCCAGCAGTTTCCCAGGGGCTGGAAACACCATATATTTT
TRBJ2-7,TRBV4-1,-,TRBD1,CASSQDFGQGGLEQYF,TGCGCCAGCAGCCAAGATTTCGGACAGGGGGGGCTCGAGCAGTACTTC
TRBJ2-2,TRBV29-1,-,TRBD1,CSVALDRGETGELFF,TGCAGCGTTGCTTTGGACAGGGGGGAAACCGGGGAGCTGTTTTTT
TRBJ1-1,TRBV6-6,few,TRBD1,CASSYSFAGGSRAFF,TGTGCCAGCAGTTACTCGTTTGCAGGGGGGTCCCGAGCTTTCTTT
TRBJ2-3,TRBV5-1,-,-,CASSFQFTDTQYF,TGCGCCAGCAGCTTCCAGTTTACAGATACGCAGTATTTT
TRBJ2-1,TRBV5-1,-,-,CASRSDPLSYNEQFF,TGCGCCAGCAGATCCGACCCACTCTCCTACAATGAGCAGTTCTTC
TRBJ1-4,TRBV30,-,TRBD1,CAWTGQGQPSEKLFF,TGTGCCTGGACGGGACAGGGCCAACCTTCAGAAAAACTGTTTTTT
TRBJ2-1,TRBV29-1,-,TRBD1,CSVIDRASYNEQFF,TGCAGCGTGATTGACAGGGCGAGCTACAATGAGCAGTTCTTC
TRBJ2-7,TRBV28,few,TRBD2,CASSQTSGSSYEQYF,TGTGCCAGCAGTCAGACTAGCGGAAGCTCCTACGAGCAGTACTTC
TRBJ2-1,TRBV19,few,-,CASSLDSLNEQFF,TGTGCCAGTAGTTTAGACTCTCTCAATGAGCAGTTCTTC
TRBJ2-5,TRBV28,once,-,CASSLSVREETQYF,TGTGCCAGCAGTTTGAGTGTTCGGGAAGAGACCCAGTACTTC
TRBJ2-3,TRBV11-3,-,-,CASSLVGGDTQYF,TGTGCCAGCAGCTTAGTCGGGGGAGATACGCAGTATTTT
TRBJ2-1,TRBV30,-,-,CAWSDGSQAQFF,TGTGCCTGGAGTGATGGGTCCCAGGCGCAGTTCTTC